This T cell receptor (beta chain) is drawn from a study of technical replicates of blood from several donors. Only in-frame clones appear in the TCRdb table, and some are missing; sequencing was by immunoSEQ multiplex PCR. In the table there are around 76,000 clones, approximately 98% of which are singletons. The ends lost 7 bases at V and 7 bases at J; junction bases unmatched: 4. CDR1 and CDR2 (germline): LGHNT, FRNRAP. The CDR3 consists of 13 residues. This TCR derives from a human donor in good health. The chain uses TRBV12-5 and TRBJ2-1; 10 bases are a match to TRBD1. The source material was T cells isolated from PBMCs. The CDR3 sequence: CASARTGGNEQFF. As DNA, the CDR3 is TGTGCTAGTGCCCGGACAGGGGGTAATGAGCAGTTCTTC.